This TCR beta chain appears in the sequencing data of a study of Ad26.COV2.S vaccination and SARS-CoV-2 variants. Study in general: Recipients of Ad26.COV2.S got it intramuscularly, once or twice 56 days apart.

The CDR3 has 14 amino acids. Germline assignment: CDR1 MNHNS and CDR2 SASEGT. V was clipped by 1 base and J by 0 bases, with 7 bases between them. Treatment described: about 20 received Ad26.COV2.S at low or high dose, single or two shots; about five received placebo; per-sample allocation not given. The samples were gathered on day 63 after the first injection of vaccine or placebo. The individual, an adult aged 18-55 years, was a donor in Boston. Overall study results and limits: Vaccine recipients surpassed placebo recipients in spike-specific TCR breadth. For non-spike TCRs, breadth in vaccine recipients resembled that in placebo recipients.

On this clone itself: The antigen is undetermined.

The table came from immunoSEQ multiplex PCR; TCRdb's copy has only in-frame clones and leaves some out. The table has about 480,000 clones, roughly nine tenths seen once. The input for sequencing was peripheral blood, taken in a trial of Ad26.COV2.S vaccine versus placebo. The chain couples TRBV6-1 to TRBJ2-7, with D tentatively TRBD2 (5 bases). This sequence was found in a person aged 18-60 years who received the Ad26.COV2.S COVID-19 vaccine or a placebo. The CDR3 loop reads CASSEGGLSYEQYF. Here the CDR3 DNA reads TGTGCCAGCAGTGAAGGCGGACTCTCCTACGAGCAGTACTTC.